Described below is a single T cell receptor beta chain sequence and its context. Researchers report immunoSEQ v3.0 was run at survey level. The data were produced by immunoSEQ multiplex PCR, yet TCRdb's version contains in-frame clones alone and is incomplete. The sample contains around 19,000 clones, around 80% of which appear only once. This sample stems from a study of long-term antiretroviral therapy in people with HIV. Germline V gene data show CDR1 as SGHRS and CDR2 as YFSETQ. CDR3 length: 15 residues. Trimming removed 4 bases at V and 0 bases at J, with 10 bases between. The chain recombines TRBV5-1 with TRBJ2-2; no clear D. This material consisted of unsorted PBMCs, taken 0.3 years before starting antiretroviral therapy. This TCR was sampled from a man aged 50 to 60 with HIV. The CDR3 region has the DNA TGCGCCAGCAGCCTACTAACAGCGAACACCGGGGAGCTGTTTTTT. This sequence encodes CASSLLTANTGELFF.